A selection of T cell receptor beta chains follows, all from one sample in a study of OX40 agonist ivuxolimab in advanced cancers. The repertoire was sequenced with immunoSEQ multiplex PCR; TCRdb's copy has only in-frame clones and lacks some. The repertoire holds some 44,000 clones, with approximately 80% as singletons. The sample here was CD4+ or CD8+ T cells sorted from blood, taken in a trial of the OX40 agonist ivuxolimab. The receptor set was obtained from an adult with an advanced solid tumor such as melanoma, head and neck, liver or kidney cancer. The CDR3 runs from the conserved cysteine through the conserved F or W. A D gene is named only where the DNA matches it firmly. Clone size is shown for a subset of rows, as once, few, many or a class of expanded clone.

d_gene	len	v_gene	abundance	j_gene	CDR3aa	CDR3nt
TRBD1	13	TRBV11-3	NA	TRBJ1-1	CASSRQGNTEAFF	TGTGCCAGCAGCCGACAGGGCAACACTGAAGCTTTCTTT
NA	11	TRBV30	NA	TRBJ1-2	CAWRQEYGYTF	TGTGCCTGGAGACAAGAATATGGCTACACCTTC
NA	14	TRBV21-1	NA	TRBJ2-7	CASSNRDNSYEQYF	TGTGCCAGCAGCAACCGGGACAACTCCTACGAGCAGTACTTC
TRBD1	15	TRBV9	few	TRBJ2-5	CASSLAGQGAETQYF	TGTGCCAGCAGCCTCGCGGGACAGGGGGCAGAGACCCAGTACTTC
NA	12	TRBV18	NA	TRBJ1-1	CASSPDSTEAFF	TGTGCCAGCTCACCTGACAGCACTGAAGCTTTCTTT
TRBD1	15	TRBV9	NA	TRBJ2-3	CASSGRDRLTDTQYF	TGTGCCAGCAGCGGCCGGGACAGGCTCACAGATACGCAGTATTTT
NA	16	TRBV6-5	NA	TRBJ2-7	CASSYPGDRRRGEQYF	TGTGCCAGCAGTTACCCCGGGGACCGAAGGAGGGGTGAGCAGTACTTC
NA	18	TRBV28	few	TRBJ1-3	CASSLGGRGRSSGNTIYF	TGTGCCAGCAGTTTAGGAGGCCGGGGCAGGAGCTCTGGAAACACCATATATTTT
NA	12	TRBV2	NA	TRBJ1-2	CASLRMGYGYTF	TGTGCCAGCCTACGAATGGGCTATGGCTACACCTTC
NA	13	TRBV2	NA	TRBJ2-2	CASIGGVTGELFF	TGTGCCAGCATAGGGGGAGTGACCGGGGAGCTGTTTTTT
NA	14	TRBV13	NA	TRBJ1-3	CASKSWSSGNTIYF	TGTGCCAGCAAATCATGGTCTTCTGGAAACACCATATATTTT
NA	14	TRBV5-6	NA	TRBJ1-1	CASSARVRGTEAFF	TGTGCCAGCAGCGCCAGGGTAAGGGGCACTGAAGCTTTCTTT
NA	11	TRBV6-6	NA	TRBJ1-2	CASLSKGGINF	TGTGCCAGTCTCTCCAAGGGCGGAATCAACTTC
NA	14	TRBV18	NA	TRBJ1-1	CASSPPLSGTEAFF	TGTGCCAGCTCACCACCCTTGAGCGGCACTGAAGCTTTCTTT
NA	15	TRBV7-9	NA	TRBJ1-4	CASSLAGATNEKLFF	TGTGCCAGCAGCTTAGCGGGGGCAACTAATGAAAAACTGTTTTTT
NA	16	TRBV6-6	once	TRBJ1-5	CASSSTGGDSNQPQHF	TGTGCCAGCAGTTCCACGGGAGGGGATAGCAATCAGCCCCAGCATTTT
NA	15	TRBV5-1	NA	TRBJ1-4	CASSLLGITNEKLFF	TGCGCCAGCAGCTTGTTGGGGATAACTAATGAAAAACTGTTTTTT
NA	16	TRBV11-2	NA	TRBJ2-1	CASSPDGRRSYNEQFF	TGTGCCAGCAGCCCCGACGGACGCCGCTCCTACAATGAGCAGTTCTTC
NA	15	TRBV5-1	NA	TRBJ1-2	CASSTSFEAHYGYTF	TGCGCCAGCTCGACGAGTTTTGAAGCACACTATGGCTACACCTTC
NA	12	TRBV30	few	TRBJ1-5	CAWSVSNQPQHF	TGTGCCTGGAGTGTTAGCAATCAGCCCCAGCATTTT
NA	17	TRBV5-4	NA	TRBJ2-1	CASSLGGIPREGGEQFF	TGTGCCAGCAGCTTGGGGGGCATTCCTAGAGAGGGCGGTGAGCAGTTCTTC
TRBD1	17	TRBV28	NA	TRBJ1-1	CASIKAGDRIMNTEAFF	TGTGCCAGCATCAAAGCGGGGGACAGGATTATGAACACTGAAGCTTTCTTT
TRBD1	14	TRBV6-6	NA	TRBJ2-7	CASSYSDRAYEQYF	TGTGCCAGCAGTTACTCAGACAGGGCCTACGAGCAGTACTTC